The present TCR beta chain was sequenced within a study of T cells in Graves' hyperthyroidism and ophthalmopathy. This clonotype was seen many times. Clinical symptoms, serum thyroxine and TRAb, thyroid ultrasound and orbital computed tomography together formed the diagnostic basis. Amplified TCR beta CDR3 regions derived from RNA transcripts. Using the HTBI primer set, a first-round RT-PCR was run on the TCR CDR3. TCRdb passed the multiplex PCR reads through MiXCR, listing each CDR3 protein once. Among around 690,000 distinct CDR3 sequences listed, roughly 17% were seen once. The sequence derives from a man between 45 and 60 years old with Graves' hyperthyroidism. The material sequenced was blood.

CDR3 region: CAISESAGATSTDTQYF. For the CDR3, the DNA is TGTGCCATCAGTGAGTCAGCAGGGGCCACTAGCACAGATACGCAGTATTTT. The V gene is TRBV10-3, the J gene TRBJ2-3; possible D gene TRBD1, 6 bases. CDR3 length: 17 residues. Trimming cost V 0 bases and J 0 bases, with 13 bases left between them. Germline V lookup: CDR1 ENHRY, CDR2 SYGVKD.